The entry below describes one TCR beta chain. This receptor's antigen is unknown. No qualities accompany the bases; no much larger clone lies one base away. Relative to germline, V is missing 3 bases and J is missing 5 bases, with 11 bases of the junction outside any gene match. CDR1 SGHTA and CDR2 FQGTGA were looked up in the germline V gene. Including the terminal cysteine and phenylalanine, the CDR3 comprises 16 residues. The read is trimmed to its CDR3 DNA, 48 bases read in frame from base 1. This sample stems from a study of STAT5B mutations in CD4+ large granular lymphocyte leukemia (dated by TCRdb to 2022 to 2024). As for the study more broadly: Among the healthy controls, the CDR3 'QG' motif was associated with a particular HLA allele. The TCRbeta repertoires of CD4+ T-cell large granular lymphocyte leukemia patients were compared with the TCRbeta repertoires of healthy blood donors. Flow cytometry performed on FACSCanto II or FACSVerse showed that the purified fractions had more than 95% purity among lymphocytes. Broad study findings and their caveats: Compared with healthy CD4+ repertoires, CD4-sorted patient repertoires appeared more clonal, and this difference remained even after the putative leukemic clones were removed. The main leukemic clonotypes were found to be private to each patient, although roughly a quarter of the main leukemic clonotypes were detected at low frequency in the non-leukemic repertoires of other patients. The data were not HLA-matched, and the higher clonality in CD4+ T-LGLL than in CD8+ T-LGLL could be due to the relatively small sample size. TRBV06-family usage was enriched among the top patient clones (8/27) compared with healthy controls (2/35).

TCRbeta rearrangements were sequenced from genomic DNA using the immunoSEQ assay at survey resolution. On the study's bioinformatics: In the TCR sequencing data, the smallest productive clonotype frequency that could be detected was 2.59 x 10-5. Only productive TCRbeta rearrangements, defined as complete and in-frame sequences, were included in the analyses. Simpson clonality, calculated in the immunoSEQ Analyzer version 3.0, was used as the measure of sample clonality. Clones were categorized by frequency as very rare, small, medium, large (1-20%) or hyperexpanded (>20%). Generation probabilities were estimated with OLGA 1.2.3, V-gene circos plots were made with VDJtools, specificities were looked up in VDJdb, and CDR3 motifs were identified with GLIPH. Not all clones reach the TCRdb copy of this immuneACCESS table, which keeps in-frame sequences only. Checked studies attribute under half of the gap to unresolved V genes and leave the rest unexplained. The V and J calls and clone size are taken from that table; D and trimming were inferred from the DNA. Here the sample has about 30,000 clones; roughly three quarters occur a single time. The top ten clones comprise about 2.1% of the sample.

Healthy controls were 35 or so blood donors whose buffy coats came from the Finnish Red Cross blood service. All TCR-sequenced material derived from peripheral blood: patient blood samples and healthy donor buffy coats. Ficoll-Hypaque gradient centrifugation was used to isolate peripheral blood mononuclear cells. For the healthy controls, CD4+ cells were obtained from buffy coats by magnetic purification. Genomic DNA was extracted using the Gentra Puregene Cell and Tissue kit, and a Qubit 2.0 fluorometer was used to quantify it. The sample taken for sequencing was CD4+ T cells from blood buffy coats. The TCR sequence derives from a human donor in good health. The chain is assembled from TRBV7-3 and TRBJ1-1; 8 middle bases align to TRBD1. The DNA sequence follows: TGTGCCAGCAGCTTCACATCCGGACAGGGTAGGACTGAAGCTTTCTTT. Its protein is CASSFTSGQGRTEAFF. Extended through the reference TRBV7-3 and TRBJ1-1 proteins, this CDR3 yields the full variable domain: GAGVSQTPSNKVTEKGKYVELRCDPISGHTALYWYRQSLGQGPEFLIYFQGTGAADDSGLPNDRFFAVRPEGSVSTLKIQRTERGDSAVYLCASSFTSGQGRTEAFFGQGTRLTVV.